Below, 29 T cell receptor beta chains from the same sample are listed, as sequenced in a study of graft-versus-host responses after intestinal transplantation. TCRdb keeps only in-frame clones here, not all; method: immunoSEQ multiplex PCR. The sample yields about 120,000 clones, about 92% seen once. These receptors lack a known antigen. Sequences were derived from unstimulated CD8+ T cells sorted from spleen or lymph node cells, sampled before transplant. The receptors here all came from a human donor who was the organ donor for an intestinal transplant.

V is TRBV29-1 and J is TRBJ2-5; possibly TRBD2 for D (5 bases). Deletions cut 0 bases from V and 1 base from J, with 9 bases between. Germline V gene lookup returns CDR1 SQVTM and CDR2 ANQGSEA. The CDR3 is made up of 14 amino acids. The CDR3 coding sequence is TGCAGCGTTGAAGATGGCGGACTCCAAGAGACCCAGTACTTC. It is translated as CSVEDGGLQETQYF.

The gene calls are TRBV9 and TRBJ2-5, with 12 bases lining up with TRBD1. The CDR3 contains 16 residues. Germline V gene sequence: CDR1 SGDLS, CDR2 YYNGEE. J lost 4 bases, V lost 4 bases, and 8 bases had no gene match. The CDR3 loop is CASSPSGTGGGETQYF. CDR3 nucleotides: TGTGCCAGCAGCCCCTCCGGGACAGGGGGCGGAGAGACCCAGTACTTC.

The V gene is TRBV19, the J gene TRBJ2-3; D perhaps matches TRBD2 (5 bases). Trimming took off 3 bases at V and 0 bases at J, with 13 bases between the two ends. There are 16 residues in the CDR3. CDR1 LNHDA and CDR2 SQIVND come from the germline V gene (reference sequence). CDR3 loop: CASSIRRVTSTDTQYF. CDR3 coding DNA: TGTGCCAGTAGTATTCGGCGGGTCACTAGCACAGATACGCAGTATTTT. Full variable domain (missing parts from reference TRBV19 and TRBJ2-3): DGGITQSPKYLFRKEGQNVTLSCEQNLNHDAMYWYRQDPGQGLRLIYYSQIVNDFQKGDIAEGYSVSREKKESFPLTVTSAQKNPTAFYLCASSIRRVTSTDTQYFGPGTRLTVL.

The chain couples TRBV5-8 to TRBJ2-1; maybe TRBD2 (7 bases). Trimming left V 5 bases short and J 1 base short, with 16 bases between. This CDR3 contains 16 residues. Per germline, CDR1 SGHTS and CDR2 YDEGEE. The CDR3 sequence: CASRPTRGLSYNEQFF. Written as DNA, the CDR3 is TGTGCCAGCAGACCTACGCGGGGGCTATCCTACAATGAGCAGTTCTTC.

The chain joins TRBV7-6 to TRBJ2-1; D is undetermined. Trimming cost V 2 bases and J 5 bases, with 13 bases left between them. In germline, CDR1 is SGHVS, CDR2 FNYEAQ. This CDR3 is 15 amino acids long. In nucleotides, the CDR3 is TGTGCCAGCAGCTTACGTCAAGAAGAGAACAATGAGCAGTTCTTC. It yields the protein CASSLRQEENNEQFF.

The J gene is TRBJ2-5, the V gene TRBV11-2, with 7 bases identical to TRBD2. CDR3 length: 14 residues. Germline assignment: CDR1 SGHAT and CDR2 FQNNGV. J gave up 11 bases and V 3 bases, and 12 bases lay outside the gene matches. CDR3 residues: CASSLGGSVREQYF. CDR3 in DNA: TGTGCCAGCAGCTTGGGCGGGAGTGTCCGCGAACAGTACTTC.

The rearrangement joins TRBV6-5 to TRBJ1-2; D is unclear. This CDR3 region has 14 residues. Germline V gene data show CDR1 as MNHEY and CDR2 as SVGAGI. Trimming shortened V by 7 bases and J by 3 bases, and 15 bases separated the two germline ends. The CDR3 is CASTVQEDYYGYTF. The CDR3 DNA is TGTGCCAGCACTGTGCAGGAGGATTACTATGGCTACACCTTC.

V usage is TRBV6-4 and J usage is TRBJ2-6; 10 nucleotides match TRBD1. Unmatched junction bases numbered 8, after V lost 5 bases and J lost 4 bases. Germline CDR1 is MRHNA and CDR2 is SNTAGT. This CDR3 contains 17 residues. The CDR3 is CASSTGTGASGANVLTF. For the CDR3, the DNA is TGTGCCAGCAGTACCGGGACAGGGGCGTCCGGGGCCAACGTCCTGACTTTC.

The chain uses TRBV5-1 and TRBJ2-7; 10 nucleotides agree with TRBD1. The CDR3 runs 15 residues. Unmatched junction bases numbered 2, after V lost 2 bases and J lost 0 bases. Germline CDR1 is SGHRS and CDR2 is YFSETQ. The CDR3 nucleotides read TGCGCCAGCAGCTTACGGACAGGGGGCTCCTACGAGCAGTACTTC. It specifies CASSLRTGGSYEQYF.

This clone is a singleton in its sample. The J gene is TRBJ1-2, the V gene TRBV5-1, with TRBD1 as a possible D gene (5 bases). V was pared by 3 bases and J by 0 bases, with 24 bases between. The CDR3 totals 19 residues. Germline V gives CDR1 SGHRS, CDR2 YFSETQ. This CDR3 reads CASSSHIVVQGMANYGYTF. CDR3 coding DNA: TGCGCCAGCAGCTCTCACATCGTAGTCCAGGGTATGGCTAACTATGGCTACACCTTC.

This chain links TRBV5-4 with TRBJ2-3; D remains unclear. The CDR3 is made up of 13 amino acids. Germline loops: CDR1 SGHNT, CDR2 YYREEE (reference sequence). Trimming shortened V by 6 bases and J by 6 bases, and 14 bases separated the two germline ends. The CDR3 DNA reads TGTGCCAGCACCTCGCATGGACGTGATACGCAGTATTTT. It codes for CASTSHGRDTQYF.

This sequence joins TRBV19 and TRBJ1-5; D ambiguous. Germline V gene data show CDR1 as LNHDA and CDR2 as SQIVND (reference sequence). The CDR3 sequence is 13 residues long. V lost 4 bases to trimming and J lost 6 bases, with 10 bases between them. CDR3 region: CASSTVPLQPQHF. The CDR3, as DNA: TGTGCCAGTAGTACCGTCCCCCTTCAGCCCCAGCATTTT.

V is TRBV28 and J is TRBJ1-2; D might be TRBD1 (5 bases). The CDR3 sequence is 14 residues long. The germline CDR1 and CDR2 sequences are MDHEN and SYDVKM. The V end was cut by 1 base, the J end by 8 bases, with 14 bases between. CDR3 sequence: CASSLLNQGDGYTF. The CDR3 DNA follows: TGTGCCAGCAGTTTATTAAACCAGGGTGACGGCTACACCTTC.

This chain uses TRBV2 with TRBJ1-5, with 11 bases fitting TRBD1. The CDR3 consists of 16 residues. CDR1 is SNHLY, CDR2 FYNNEI, per germline. V dropped 1 base and J dropped 4; count of bases not matched to a gene: 3. The CDR3 DNA sequence: TGTGCCAGCAGTGAAGAGGGACAGGGGGAAAATCAGCCCCAGCATTTT. This sequence encodes CASSEEGQGENQPQHF.

The chain recombines TRBV6-6 with TRBJ1-2; D is ambiguous. The CDR3 runs to 12 residues. Germline values: CDR1 MNHNY, CDR2 SVGAGI (reference sequence). V was pared by 2 bases and J by 6 bases, with 7 bases between. The CDR3 sequence: CASSYARDGYTF. The CDR3 region has the DNA TGTGCCAGCAGTTACGCGAGGGATGGCTACACCTTC.

The chain joins TRBV29-1 to TRBJ1-3; no clear D gene. Germline values: CDR1 SQVTM, CDR2 ANQGSEA. V lost 6 bases and J lost 0, with 3 bases in between. This CDR3 is built from 11 residues. DNA of the CDR3: TGCAGCGTAAGCTCTGGAAACACCATATATTTT. Translating gives CSVSSGNTIYF.

This chain uses TRBV13 with TRBJ2-1; D is unresolved. With 4 bases removed from V and 0 bases from J, the gap between germline ends came to 13 bases. Germline CDR1 reads PRHDT; CDR2 reads FYEKMQ (reference sequence). There are 16 residues in the CDR3. CDR3 DNA: TGTGCCAGCAGCTCCGCCCTAGAAAGCTCCTACAATGAGCAGTTCTTC. It codes for CASSSALESSYNEQFF.

The chain has TRBV27 and TRBJ2-1; possible D gene TRBD1, 6 bases. V was shortened by 2 bases and J by 0 bases, with 8 bases between the two germline ends. The germline gives CDR1 MNHEY, CDR2 SMNVEV (reference sequence). The CDR3 runs 15 residues. The CDR3 reads CASSLVRGSYNEQFF. For the CDR3, the DNA is TGTGCCAGCAGTTTAGTCAGGGGCTCCTACAATGAGCAGTTCTTC.

The V call is TRBV7-9, the J call TRBJ1-4; possibly TRBD1 for D (5 bases). Germline CDR1 SEHNR, CDR2 FQNEAQ (reference sequence). Trimming took 2 bases from V and 8 from J, leaving 15 bases between them. CDR3 length equals 15 residues. The CDR3 loop reads CASSLSRVNVEKLFF. The CDR3 region has the DNA TGTGCCAGCAGCTTAAGCAGGGTCAATGTAGAAAAACTGTTTTTT.

The chain couples TRBV4-1 to TRBJ2-1; D is ambiguous. Trimming took off 4 bases at V and 2 bases at J, with 6 bases between the two ends. CDR1 MGHRA and CDR2 YSYEKL come from the germline V gene. The CDR3 runs to 13 residues. CDR3 in amino acids: CASSPDPYNEQFF. In nucleotides, the CDR3 is TGCGCCAGCAGCCCGGACCCCTACAATGAGCAGTTCTTC.

This clone was detected once. The chain is built from TRBV20-1 and TRBJ2-7, with D perhaps TRBD2 (5 bases). The CDR3 is 8 residues long. CDR1 is DFQATT and CDR2 is SNEGSKA in the germline V gene (reference sequence). Trimming pared 8 bases from V and 7 bases from J, leaving 6 bases between. CDR3 in amino acids: CSTGEQYF. The CDR3 coding sequence is TGCAGTACGGGGGAGCAGTACTTC.

The chain employs TRBV27 and TRBJ1-1; tentatively, D is TRBD1 (6 bases). The V and J ends lost 2 bases and 3 bases respectively, with 10 bases between them. There are 14 residues in the CDR3. Germline assignment: CDR1 MNHEY and CDR2 SMNVEV (reference sequence). CDR3 sequence: CASSLRGQHTEAFF. The CDR3 DNA follows: TGTGCCAGCAGTTTAAGGGGACAACACACTGAAGCTTTCTTT.

V is TRBV2 and J is TRBJ1-2; 7 bases align to TRBD1. Trimming at V came to 1 base and at J to 3 bases, leaving 5 bases not matched to a gene. Per germline, CDR1 SNHLY and CDR2 FYNNEI. The CDR3 has 15 amino acids. The CDR3 bases are TGTGCCAGCAGTGAAGGCCCGGGACAGCACTATGGCTACACCTTC. Amino acid sequence: CASSEGPGQHYGYTF.

The rearrangement links TRBV4-1 to TRBJ2-1, with 9 positions matching TRBD2. Per germline, CDR1 MGHRA and CDR2 YSYEKL. CDR3 length: 17 residues. The V and J ends lost 1 base and 1 base, in that order; junction bases with no gene match: 5. DNA of the CDR3: TGCGCCAGCAGCCAAGCCGCGGGAGGGGGATCCTACAATGAGCAGTTCTTC. Its protein is CASSQAAGGGSYNEQFF.

The chain uses TRBV2 and TRBJ2-1; 7 bases match TRBD2. The CDR3 loop spans 17 amino acids. J gave up 3 bases and V 2 bases, and 10 bases lay outside the gene matches. CDR1 is SNHLY, CDR2 FYNNEI, per germline. The CDR3 loop reads CASSEIGGKINYNEQFF. As DNA, the CDR3 is TGTGCCAGCAGTGAAATCGGGGGGAAAATAAACTACAATGAGCAGTTCTTC.

This rearrangement joins TRBV5-1 to TRBJ2-1; 11 bases match TRBD2. Trimming at V came to 4 bases and at J to 4 bases, leaving 10 bases not matched to a gene. Germline V gene lookup returns CDR1 SGHRS and CDR2 YFSETQ. CDR3 length equals 17 residues. The CDR3 bases are TGCGCCAGCAGCCGGGGCTTCGGGACTAGCGGTTACAATGAGCAGTTCTTC. Its translation is CASSRGFGTSGYNEQFF.

The CDR3 reads CASSLGLPADTQYF. CDR3 sequence (DNA): TGTGCCAGCAGCTTAGGCCTCCCCGCAGATACGCAGTATTTT. This rearrangement joins TRBV13 to TRBJ2-3; unclear D gene. The V gene lost 0 bases and the J gene lost 4 bases, with 8 bases spanning the gap. The length of the CDR3 is 14 residues. Germline lookup yields CDR1 PRHDT and CDR2 FYEKMQ (reference sequence).

The chain is built from TRBV5-6 and TRBJ2-7, with D hard to call. The CDR3 covers 12 residues. CDR1 is SGHDT, CDR2 YYEEEE, per germline. V shed 4 bases and J shed 2 bases, with 7 bases lying between them. The CDR3 spells CASSQEPYEQYF. CDR3 DNA: TGTGCCAGCAGCCAAGAACCCTACGAGCAGTACTTC.

This chain uses TRBV5-4 with TRBJ2-7; the D is unclear. This CDR3 contains 15 residues. V gave up 0 bases and J gave up 0 bases, with 10 bases separating them. Germline V gene data show CDR1 as SGHNT and CDR2 as YYREEE (reference sequence). The CDR3 sequence is CASSLDWPSSYEQYF. DNA of the CDR3: TGTGCCAGCAGCTTGGACTGGCCGAGCTCCTACGAGCAGTACTTC. The whole variable domain, remainder taken from reference TRBV5-4 and TRBJ2-7, is ETGVTQSPTHLIKTRGQQVTLRCSSQSGHNTVSWYQQALGQGPQFIFQYYREEENGRGNFPPRFSGLQFPNYSSELNVNALELDDSALYLCASSLDWPSSYEQYFGPGTRLTVT.